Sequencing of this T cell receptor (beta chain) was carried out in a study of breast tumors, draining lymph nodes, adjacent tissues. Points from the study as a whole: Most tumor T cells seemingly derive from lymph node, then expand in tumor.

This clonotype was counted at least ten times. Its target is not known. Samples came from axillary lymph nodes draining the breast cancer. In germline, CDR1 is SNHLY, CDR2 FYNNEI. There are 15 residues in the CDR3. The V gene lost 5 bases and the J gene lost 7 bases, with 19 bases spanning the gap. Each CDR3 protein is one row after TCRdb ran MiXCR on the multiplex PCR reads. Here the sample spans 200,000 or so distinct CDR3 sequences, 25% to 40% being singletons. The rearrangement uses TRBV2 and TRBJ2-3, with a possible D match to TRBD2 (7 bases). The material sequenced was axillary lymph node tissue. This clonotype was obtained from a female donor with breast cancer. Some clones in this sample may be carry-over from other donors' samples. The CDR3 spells CASSYLGGPGNTQYF. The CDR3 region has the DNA TGTGCCAGCAGTTATCTCGGGGGGCCAGGGAATACGCAGTATTTT.